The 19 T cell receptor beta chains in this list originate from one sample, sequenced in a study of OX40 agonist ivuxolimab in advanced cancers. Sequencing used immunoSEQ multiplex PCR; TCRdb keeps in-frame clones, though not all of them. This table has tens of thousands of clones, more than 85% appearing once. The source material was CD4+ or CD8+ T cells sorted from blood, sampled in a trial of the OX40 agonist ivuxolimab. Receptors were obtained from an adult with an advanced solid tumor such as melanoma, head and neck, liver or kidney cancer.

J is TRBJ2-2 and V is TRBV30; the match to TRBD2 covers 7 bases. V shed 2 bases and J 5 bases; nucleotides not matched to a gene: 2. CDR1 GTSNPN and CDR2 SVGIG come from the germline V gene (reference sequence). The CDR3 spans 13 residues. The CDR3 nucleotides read TGTGCCTGGAGTCCGGGGGGTACCGGGGAGCTGTTTTTT. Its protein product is CAWSPGGTGELFF.

The CDR3 nucleotides are TGTGCCAGCAGTGATACAGGGGGATTTAACTATGGCTACACCTTC. Its translation: CASSDTGGFNYGYTF. The V and J genes are TRBV2 and TRBJ1-2; 8 nucleotides align to TRBD1. The germline CDR1 and CDR2 sequences are SNHLY and FYNNEI. V was clipped by 3 bases and J by 1 base; unmatched bases: 4. CDR3 length: 15 residues.

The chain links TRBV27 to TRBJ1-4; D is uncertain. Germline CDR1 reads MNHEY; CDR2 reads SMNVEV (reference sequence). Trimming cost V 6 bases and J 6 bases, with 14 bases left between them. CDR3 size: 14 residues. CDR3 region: CASRSGDRYEKLFF. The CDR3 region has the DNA TGTGCCAGCAGGAGTGGAGACCGATATGAAAAACTGTTTTTT. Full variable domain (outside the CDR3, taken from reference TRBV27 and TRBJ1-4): EAQVTQNPRYLITVTGKKLTVTCSQNMNHEYMSWYRQDPGLGLRQIYYSMNVEVTDKGDVPEGYKVSRKEKRNFPLILESPSPNQTSLYFCASRSGDRYEKLFFGSGTQLSVL.

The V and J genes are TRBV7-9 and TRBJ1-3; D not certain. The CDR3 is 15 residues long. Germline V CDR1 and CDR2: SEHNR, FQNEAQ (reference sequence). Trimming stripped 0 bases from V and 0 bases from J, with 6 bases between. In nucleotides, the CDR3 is TGTGCCAGCAGCTTAGCCGGCACCTCTGGAAACACCATATATTTT. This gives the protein CASSLAGTSGNTIYF.

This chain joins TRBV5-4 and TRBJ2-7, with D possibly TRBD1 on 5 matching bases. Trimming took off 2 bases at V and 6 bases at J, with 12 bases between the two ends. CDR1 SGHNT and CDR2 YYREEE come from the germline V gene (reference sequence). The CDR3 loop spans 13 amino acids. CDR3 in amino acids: CASSLGAQAEQYF. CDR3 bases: TGTGCCAGCAGCTTAGGGGCCCAGGCCGAGCAGTACTTC. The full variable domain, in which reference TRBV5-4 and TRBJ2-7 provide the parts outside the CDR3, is ETGVTQSPTHLIKTRGQQVTLRCSSQSGHNTVSWYQQALGQGPQFIFQYYREEENGRGNFPPRFSGLQFPNYSSELNVNALELDDSALYLCASSLGAQAEQYFGPGTRLTVT.

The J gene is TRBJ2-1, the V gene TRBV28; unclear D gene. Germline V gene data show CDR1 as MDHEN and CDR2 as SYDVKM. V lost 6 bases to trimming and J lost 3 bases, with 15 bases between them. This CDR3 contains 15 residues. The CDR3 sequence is CASRAPDLLYNEQFF. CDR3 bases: TGTGCCAGCAGAGCCCCGGACCTGCTCTACAATGAGCAGTTCTTC.

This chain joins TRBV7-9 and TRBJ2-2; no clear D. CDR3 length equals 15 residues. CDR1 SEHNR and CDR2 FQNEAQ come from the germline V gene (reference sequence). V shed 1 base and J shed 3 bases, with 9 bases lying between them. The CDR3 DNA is TGTGCCAGCAGCTTAGAGGGTACCTACACCGGGGAGCTGTTTTTT. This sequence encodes CASSLEGTYTGELFF. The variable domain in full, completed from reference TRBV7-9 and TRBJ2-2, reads DTGVSQNPRHKITKRGQNVTFRCDPISEHNRLYWYRQTLGQGPEFLTYFQNEAQLEKSRLLSDRFSAERPKGSFSTLEIQRTEQGDSAMYLCASSLEGTYTGELFFGEGSRLTVL.

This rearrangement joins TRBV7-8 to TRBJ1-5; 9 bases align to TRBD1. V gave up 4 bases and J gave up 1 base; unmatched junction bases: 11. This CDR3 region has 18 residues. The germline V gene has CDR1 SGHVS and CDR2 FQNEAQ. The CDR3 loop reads CASSWGQGVVGSNQPQHF. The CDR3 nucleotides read TGTGCCAGCAGCTGGGGACAGGGAGTAGTCGGGAGCAATCAGCCCCAGCATTTT.

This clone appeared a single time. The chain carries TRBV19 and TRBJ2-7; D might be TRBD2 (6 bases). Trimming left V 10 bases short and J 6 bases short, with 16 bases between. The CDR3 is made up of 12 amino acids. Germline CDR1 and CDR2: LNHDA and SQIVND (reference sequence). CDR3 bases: TGTGCCACCAGGAGGGGAGCCGGCGAGCAGTACTTC. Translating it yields CATRRGAGEQYF.

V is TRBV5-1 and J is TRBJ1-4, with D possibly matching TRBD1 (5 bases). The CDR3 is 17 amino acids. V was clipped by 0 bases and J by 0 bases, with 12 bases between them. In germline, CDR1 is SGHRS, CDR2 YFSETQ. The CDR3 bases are TGCGCCAGCAGCTTGGGAATTTCGGGGGCAACTAATGAAAAACTGTTTTTT. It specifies CASSLGISGATNEKLFF.

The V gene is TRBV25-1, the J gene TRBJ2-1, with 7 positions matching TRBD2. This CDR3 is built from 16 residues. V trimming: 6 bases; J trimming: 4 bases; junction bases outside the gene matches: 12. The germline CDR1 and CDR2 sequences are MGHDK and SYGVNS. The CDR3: CASSERLAGTYNEQFF. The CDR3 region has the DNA TGTGCCAGCAGCGAGAGACTAGCCGGGACTTACAATGAGCAGTTCTTC. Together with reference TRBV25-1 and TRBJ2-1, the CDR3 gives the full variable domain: EADIYQTPRYLVIGTGKKITLECSQTMGHDKMYWYQQDPGMELHLIHYSYGVNSTEKGDLSSESTVSRIRTEHFPLTLESARPSHTSQYLCASSERLAGTYNEQFFGPGTRLTVL.

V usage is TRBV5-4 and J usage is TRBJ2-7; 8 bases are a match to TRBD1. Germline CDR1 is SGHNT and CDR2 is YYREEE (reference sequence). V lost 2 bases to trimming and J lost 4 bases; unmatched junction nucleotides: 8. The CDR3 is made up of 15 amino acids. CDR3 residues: CASSFSGGILYEQYF. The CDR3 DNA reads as TGTGCCAGCAGCTTTTCAGGGGGCATTCTTTACGAGCAGTACTTC. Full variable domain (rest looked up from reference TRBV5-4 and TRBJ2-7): ETGVTQSPTHLIKTRGQQVTLRCSSQSGHNTVSWYQQALGQGPQFIFQYYREEENGRGNFPPRFSGLQFPNYSSELNVNALELDDSALYLCASSFSGGILYEQYFGPGTRLTVT.

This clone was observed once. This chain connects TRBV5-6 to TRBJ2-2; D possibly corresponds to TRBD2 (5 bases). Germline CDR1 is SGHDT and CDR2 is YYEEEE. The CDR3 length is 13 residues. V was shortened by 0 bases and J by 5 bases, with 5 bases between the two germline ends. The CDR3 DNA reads TGTGCCAGCAGCTTGGGCGGGACCGGGGAGCTGTTTTTT. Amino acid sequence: CASSLGGTGELFF.

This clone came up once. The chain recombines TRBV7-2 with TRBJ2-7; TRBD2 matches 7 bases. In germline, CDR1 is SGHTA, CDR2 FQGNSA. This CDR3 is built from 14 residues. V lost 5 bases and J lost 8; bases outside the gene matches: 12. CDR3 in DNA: TGTGCCAGCAGCCCCGTCGGGGGGACCCGGAAGCAGTACTTC. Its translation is CASSPVGGTRKQYF.

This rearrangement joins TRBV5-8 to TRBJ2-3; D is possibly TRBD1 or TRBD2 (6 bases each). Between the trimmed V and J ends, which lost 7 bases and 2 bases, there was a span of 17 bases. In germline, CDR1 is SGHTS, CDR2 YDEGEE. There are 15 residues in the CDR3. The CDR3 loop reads CASSTGGGTTDTQYF. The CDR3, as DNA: TGTGCCAGCTCTACCGGGGGCGGGACCACAGATACGCAGTATTTT. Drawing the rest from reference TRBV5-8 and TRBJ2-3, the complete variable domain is EAGVTQSPTHLIKTRGQQATLRCSPISGHTSVYWYQQALGLGLQFLLWYDEGEERNRGNFPPRFSGRQFPNYSSELNVNALELEDSALYLCASSTGGGTTDTQYFGPGTRLTVL.

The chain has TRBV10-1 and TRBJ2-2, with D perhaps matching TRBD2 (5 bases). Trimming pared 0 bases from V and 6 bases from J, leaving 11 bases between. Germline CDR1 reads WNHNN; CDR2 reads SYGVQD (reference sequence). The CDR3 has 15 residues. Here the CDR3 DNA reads TGCGCCAGCAGTGAGTCGGCCGGGGTCGCCGGGGAGCTGTTTTTT. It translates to CASSESAGVAGELFF.

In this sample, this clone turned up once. CDR3 coding DNA: TGTGCCAGCAGCCCCCCCGGAGGGGGATTTCACGGGGAGCTGTTTTTT. The encoded protein is CASSPPGGGFHGELFF. V gene TRBV5-4 combines with J gene TRBJ2-2; D tentatively fits TRBD1 or TRBD2 (6 bases each). Trimming took off 4 bases at V and 7 bases at J, with 20 bases between the two ends. CDR1 SGHNT and CDR2 YYREEE come from the germline V gene (reference sequence). This CDR3 is built from 16 residues.

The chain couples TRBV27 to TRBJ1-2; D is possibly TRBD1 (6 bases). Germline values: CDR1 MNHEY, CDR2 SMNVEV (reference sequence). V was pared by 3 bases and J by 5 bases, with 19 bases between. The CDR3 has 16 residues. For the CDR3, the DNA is TGTGCCAGCAGTTTCAGCGGGACACCTAGGGGGTATGGCTACACCTTC. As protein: CASSFSGTPRGYGYTF.

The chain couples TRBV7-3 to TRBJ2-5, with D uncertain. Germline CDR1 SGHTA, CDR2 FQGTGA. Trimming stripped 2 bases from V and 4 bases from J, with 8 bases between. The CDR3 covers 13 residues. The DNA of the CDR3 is TGTGCCAGCAGCTTAGGTGAAGGAGAGACCCAGTACTTC. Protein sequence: CASSLGEGETQYF.